This entry features one T cell receptor (beta chain) sequence. Germline lookup yields CDR1 SGDLS and CDR2 YYNGEE. This CDR3 contains 15 residues. With 3 bases removed from V and 0 bases from J, the gap between germline ends came to 7 bases. This specimen comes from a study of blood T cell repertoires in COVID-19. At the level of the study: The analysed material was cDNA or gDNA that came from T cells, B-cell-depleted T cells, or PBMCs.

In the authors' methods: Nucleated cell counts were estimated from reference gene primer amplification. The method was immunoSEQ multiplex PCR; TCRdb's version includes in-frame clones alone and lacks a portion of them. V and J calls and clone size follow that table, whereas D and trimming were derived from the DNA. The sample records 60,000 or so clones, approximately 90% being singletons. Sequences were obtained from peripheral blood. The genes are TRBV9 and TRBJ2-6; D remains ambiguous. The clonotype was recovered from a human donor in a cohort sampled during active COVID-19. Here the CDR3 reads CASSALLSGANVLTF. The CDR3 DNA reads as TGTGCCAGCAGCGCTCTCCTCTCTGGGGCCAACGTCCTGACTTTC.